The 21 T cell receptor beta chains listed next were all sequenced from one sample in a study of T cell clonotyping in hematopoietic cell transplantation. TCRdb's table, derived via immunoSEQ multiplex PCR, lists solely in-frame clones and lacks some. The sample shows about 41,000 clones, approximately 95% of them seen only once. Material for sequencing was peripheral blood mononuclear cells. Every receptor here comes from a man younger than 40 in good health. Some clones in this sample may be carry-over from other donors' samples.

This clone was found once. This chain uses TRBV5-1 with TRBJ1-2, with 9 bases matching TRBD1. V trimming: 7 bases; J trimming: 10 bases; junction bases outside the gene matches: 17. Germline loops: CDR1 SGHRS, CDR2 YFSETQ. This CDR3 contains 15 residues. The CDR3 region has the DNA TGCGCCAGCGGATACCGACAGGGGGGGAACTATTCCTACACCTTC. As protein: CASGYRQGGNYSYTF. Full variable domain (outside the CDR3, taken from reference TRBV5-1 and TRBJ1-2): KAGVTQTPRYLIKTRGQQVTLSCSPISGHRSVSWYQQTPGQGLQFLFEYFSETQRNKGNFPGRFSGRQFSNSRSEMNVSTLELGDSALYLCASGYRQGGNYSYTFGSGTRLTVV.

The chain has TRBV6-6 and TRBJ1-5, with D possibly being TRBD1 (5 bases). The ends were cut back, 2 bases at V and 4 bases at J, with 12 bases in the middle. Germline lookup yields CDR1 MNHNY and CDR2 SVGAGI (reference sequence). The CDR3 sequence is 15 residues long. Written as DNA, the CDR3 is TGTGCCAGCAGTTACGGGGGGTCGGGAAATCAGCCCCAGCATTTT. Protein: CASSYGGSGNQPQHF.

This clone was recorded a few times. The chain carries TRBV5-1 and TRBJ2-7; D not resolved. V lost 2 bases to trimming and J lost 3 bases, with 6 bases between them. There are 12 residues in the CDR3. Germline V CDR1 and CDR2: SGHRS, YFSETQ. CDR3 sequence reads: CASSFPDYEQYF. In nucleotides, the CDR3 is TGCGCCAGCAGCTTCCCCGACTACGAGCAGTACTTC.

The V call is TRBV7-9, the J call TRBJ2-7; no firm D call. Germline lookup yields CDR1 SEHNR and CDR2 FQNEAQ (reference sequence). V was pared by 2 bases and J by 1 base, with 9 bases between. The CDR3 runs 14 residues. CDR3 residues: CASSLSKQSYEQYF. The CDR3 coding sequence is TGTGCCAGCAGCTTATCGAAGCAATCCTACGAGCAGTACTTC. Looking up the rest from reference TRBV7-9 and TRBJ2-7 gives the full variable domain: DTGVSQNPRHKITKRGQNVTFRCDPISEHNRLYWYRQTLGQGPEFLTYFQNEAQLEKSRLLSDRFSAERPKGSFSTLEIQRTEQGDSAMYLCASSLSKQSYEQYFGPGTRLTVT.

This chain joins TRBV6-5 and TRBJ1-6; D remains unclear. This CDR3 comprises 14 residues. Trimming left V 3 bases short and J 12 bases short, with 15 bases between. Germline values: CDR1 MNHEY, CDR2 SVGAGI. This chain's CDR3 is CASSYRTGAVPLHF. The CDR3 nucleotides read TGTGCCAGCAGTTATAGGACTGGTGCGGTACCCCTCCACTTT.

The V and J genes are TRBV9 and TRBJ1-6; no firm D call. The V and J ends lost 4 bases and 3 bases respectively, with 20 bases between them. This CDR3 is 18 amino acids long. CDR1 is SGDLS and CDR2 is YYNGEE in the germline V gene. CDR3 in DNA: TGTGCCAGCAGCCCCCTGGCGGGGTGGAACCTCTATAATTCACCCCTCCACTTT. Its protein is CASSPLAGWNLYNSPLHF.

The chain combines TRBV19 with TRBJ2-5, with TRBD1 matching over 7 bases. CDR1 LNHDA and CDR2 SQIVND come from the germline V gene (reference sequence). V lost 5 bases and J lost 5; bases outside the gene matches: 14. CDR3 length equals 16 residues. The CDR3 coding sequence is TGTGCCAGTAGTCCGGGGACAGACCTCCGCCGGGAGACCCAGTACTTC. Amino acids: CASSPGTDLRRETQYF.

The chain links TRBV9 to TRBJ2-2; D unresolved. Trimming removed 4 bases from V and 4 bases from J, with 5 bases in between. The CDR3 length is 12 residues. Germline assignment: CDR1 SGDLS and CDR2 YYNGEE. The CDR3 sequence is CASSHGTGELFF. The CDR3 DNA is TGTGCCAGCAGCCACGGCACCGGGGAGCTGTTTTTT.

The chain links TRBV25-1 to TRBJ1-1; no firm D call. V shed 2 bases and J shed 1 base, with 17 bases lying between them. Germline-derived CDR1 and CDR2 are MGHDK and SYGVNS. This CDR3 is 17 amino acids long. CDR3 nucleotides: TGTGCCAGCAGTGAAAGGTCGGTCGGACGGCCGAACACTGAAGCTTTCTTT. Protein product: CASSERSVGRPNTEAFF.

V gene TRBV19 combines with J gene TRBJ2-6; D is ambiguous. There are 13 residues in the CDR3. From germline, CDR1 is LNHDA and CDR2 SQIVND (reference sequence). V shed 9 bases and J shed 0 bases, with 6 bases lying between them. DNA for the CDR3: TGTGCCAGCCTCCGCTCTGGGGCCAACGTCCTGACTTTC. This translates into CASLRSGANVLTF.

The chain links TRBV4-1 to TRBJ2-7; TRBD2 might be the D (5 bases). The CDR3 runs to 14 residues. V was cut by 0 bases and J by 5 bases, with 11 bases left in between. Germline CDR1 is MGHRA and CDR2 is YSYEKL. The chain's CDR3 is CASSQDHAGNEQYF. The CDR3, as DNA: TGCGCCAGCAGCCAAGATCATGCCGGGAACGAGCAGTACTTC.

In nucleotides, the CDR3 is TGTGCCAGTTATCGGACCAAGCCCTACGAGCAGTACTTC. It is translated as CASYRTKPYEQYF. The chain links TRBV6-6 to TRBJ2-7; no clear D. CDR3 size: 13 residues. The V and J ends lost 9 bases and 2 bases respectively, with 14 bases between them. Germline CDR1 and CDR2: MNHNY and SVGAGI (reference sequence).

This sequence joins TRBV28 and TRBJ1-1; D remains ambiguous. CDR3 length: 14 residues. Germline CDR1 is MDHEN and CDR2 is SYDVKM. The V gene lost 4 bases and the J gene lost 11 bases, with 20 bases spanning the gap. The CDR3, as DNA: TGTGCCAGCAGTTCAGGAGTCATCCCTTCTCGGGCTTTCTTT. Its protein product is CASSSGVIPSRAFF.

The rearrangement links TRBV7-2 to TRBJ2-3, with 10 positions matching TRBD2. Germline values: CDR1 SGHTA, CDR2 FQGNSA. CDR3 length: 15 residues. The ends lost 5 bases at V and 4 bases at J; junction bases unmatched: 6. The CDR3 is CASSLSGRSPDTQYF. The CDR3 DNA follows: TGTGCCAGCAGCCTTAGCGGGAGGTCCCCAGATACGCAGTATTTT.

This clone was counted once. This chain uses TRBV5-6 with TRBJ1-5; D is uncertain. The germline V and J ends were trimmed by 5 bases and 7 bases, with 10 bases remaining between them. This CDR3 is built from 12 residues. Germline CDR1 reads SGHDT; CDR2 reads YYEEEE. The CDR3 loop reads CASSSRWQPQHF. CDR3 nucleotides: TGTGCCAGCAGTTCCAGATGGCAGCCCCAGCATTTT.

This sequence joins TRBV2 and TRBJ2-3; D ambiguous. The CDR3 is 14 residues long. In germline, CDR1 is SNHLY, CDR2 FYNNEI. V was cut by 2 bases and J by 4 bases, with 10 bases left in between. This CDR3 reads CASSEYGNPDTQYF. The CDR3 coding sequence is TGTGCCAGCAGTGAATACGGAAATCCAGATACGCAGTATTTT.

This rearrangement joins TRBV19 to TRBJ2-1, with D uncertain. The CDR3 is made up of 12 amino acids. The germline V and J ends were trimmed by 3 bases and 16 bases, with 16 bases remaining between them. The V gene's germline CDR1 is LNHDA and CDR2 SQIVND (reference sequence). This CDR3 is CASSILGSGLFF. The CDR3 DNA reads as TGTGCCAGTAGTATCCTAGGCAGTGGATTATTCTTC.

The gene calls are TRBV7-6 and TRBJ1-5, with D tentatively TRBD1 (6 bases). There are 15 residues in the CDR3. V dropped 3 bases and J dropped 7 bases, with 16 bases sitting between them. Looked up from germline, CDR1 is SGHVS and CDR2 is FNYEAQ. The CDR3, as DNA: TGTGCCAGCAGCTTGAACCAGGGGTTGTGGCAGCCCCAGCATTTT. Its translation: CASSLNQGLWQPQHF.

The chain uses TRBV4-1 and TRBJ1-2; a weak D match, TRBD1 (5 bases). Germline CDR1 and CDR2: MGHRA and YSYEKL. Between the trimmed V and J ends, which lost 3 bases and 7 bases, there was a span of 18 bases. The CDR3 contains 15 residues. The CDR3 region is CASSHMGEGRSGYTF. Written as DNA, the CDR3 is TGCGCCAGCAGCCATATGGGGGAAGGACGCTCTGGCTACACCTTC.

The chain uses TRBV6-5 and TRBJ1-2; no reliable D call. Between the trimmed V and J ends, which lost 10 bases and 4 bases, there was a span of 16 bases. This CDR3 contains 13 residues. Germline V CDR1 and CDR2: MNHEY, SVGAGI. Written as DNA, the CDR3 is TGTGCCACGTTAAATAGAGAACTCTATGGCTACACCTTC. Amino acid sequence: CATLNRELYGYTF.

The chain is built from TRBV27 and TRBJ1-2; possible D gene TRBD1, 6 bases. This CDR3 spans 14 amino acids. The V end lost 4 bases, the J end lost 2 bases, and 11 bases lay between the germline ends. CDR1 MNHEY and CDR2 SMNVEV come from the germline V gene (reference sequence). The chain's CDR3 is CASSSLGGNYGYTF. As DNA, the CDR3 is TGTGCCAGCAGTTCCCTGGGGGGCAACTATGGCTACACCTTC.